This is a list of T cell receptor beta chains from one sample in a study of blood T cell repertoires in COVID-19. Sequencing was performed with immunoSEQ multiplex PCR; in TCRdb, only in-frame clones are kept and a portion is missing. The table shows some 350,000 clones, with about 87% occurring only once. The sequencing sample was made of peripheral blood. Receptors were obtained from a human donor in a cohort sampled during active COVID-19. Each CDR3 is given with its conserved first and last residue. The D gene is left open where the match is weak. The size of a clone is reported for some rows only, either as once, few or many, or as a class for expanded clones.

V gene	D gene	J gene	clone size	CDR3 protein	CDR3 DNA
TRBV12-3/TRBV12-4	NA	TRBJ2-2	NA	CASSPGETGELFF	TGTGCCAGCAGTCCAGGGGAAACCGGGGAGCTGTTTTTT
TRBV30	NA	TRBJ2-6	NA	CAWKQGTANVLTF	TGTGCCTGGAAGCAGGGCACCGCCAACGTCCTGACTTTC
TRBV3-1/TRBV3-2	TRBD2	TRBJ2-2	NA	CASSQRYAGGDTGELFF	TGTGCCAGCAGCCAGCGCTACGCGGGAGGGGACACCGGGGAGCTGTTTTTT
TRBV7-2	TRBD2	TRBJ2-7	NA	CASSLGLASYEQYF	TGTGCCAGCAGCTTGGGACTAGCGAGCTACGAGCAGTACTTC
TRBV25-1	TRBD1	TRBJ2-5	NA	CASSGVGDSEETQYF	TGTGCCAGCAGTGGGGTTGGGGACAGTGAAGAGACCCAGTACTTC
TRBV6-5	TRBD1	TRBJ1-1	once	CASSLTTTGDTEAFF	TGTGCCAGCAGCTTGACAACGACAGGGGACACTGAAGCTTTCTTT
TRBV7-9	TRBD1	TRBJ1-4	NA	CASSGGQGVDEKLFF	TGTGCCAGCAGCGGCGGACAGGGGGTGGATGAAAAACTGTTTTTT
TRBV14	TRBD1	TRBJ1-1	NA	CASSQYTDRVNTEAFF	TGTGCCAGCAGCCAATATACCGACAGGGTCAACACTGAAGCTTTCTTT
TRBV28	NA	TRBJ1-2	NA	CASRPTGSYGYTF	TGTGCCAGCAGGCCAACAGGCTCCTATGGCTACACCTTC
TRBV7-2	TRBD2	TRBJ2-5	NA	CASRLRGTSGGQETQYF	TGTGCCAGCAGATTGCGAGGCACTAGCGGGGGGCAGGAGACCCAGTACTTC
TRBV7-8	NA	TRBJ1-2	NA	CASSLLYQGPRLNYGYTF	TGTGCCAGCAGCTTACTTTATCAGGGGCCCCGACTAAACTATGGCTACACCTTC
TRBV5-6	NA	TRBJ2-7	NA	CASTKDGGFSYEQYF	TGTGCCAGCACCAAGGACGGGGGATTCTCCTACGAGCAGTACTTC
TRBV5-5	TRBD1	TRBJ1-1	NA	CASNPGTGMRGTEAFF	TGTGCCAGCAACCCCGGGACAGGGATGAGGGGCACTGAAGCTTTCTTT
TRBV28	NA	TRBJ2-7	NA	CASSRVAYEQYF	TGTGCCAGCAGCAGGGTGGCCTACGAGCAGTACTTC
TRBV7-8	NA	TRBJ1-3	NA	CASSPLRGTGNTIYF	TGTGCCAGCAGCCCCCTTCGGGGTACTGGAAACACCATATATTTT
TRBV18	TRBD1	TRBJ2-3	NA	CASSPGQGGLSHTDTQYF	TGTGCCAGCTCACCTGGACAGGGGGGACTATCTCACACAGATACGCAGTATTTT
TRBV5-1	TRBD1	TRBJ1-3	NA	CASSSGTGGTGNTIYF	TGCGCCAGCAGCTCCGGGACAGGGGGCACTGGAAACACCATATATTTT
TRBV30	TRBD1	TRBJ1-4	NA	CAWSPTTGFEKLFF	TGTGCCTGGAGTCCAACGACAGGGTTTGAAAAACTGTTTTTT
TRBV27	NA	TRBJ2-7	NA	CASSLFSGSYEQYF	TGTGCCAGCAGTTTATTTTCGGGTTCCTACGAGCAGTACTTC
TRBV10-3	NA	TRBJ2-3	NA	CAISERVKTGREDTQYF	TGTGCCATCAGTGAGAGGGTTAAGACAGGGCGGGAAGATACGCAGTATTTT
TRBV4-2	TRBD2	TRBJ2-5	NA	CASSQDSLAGPNQETQYF	TGTGCCAGCAGCCAAGATTCGCTAGCGGGGCCCAACCAAGAGACCCAGTACTTC
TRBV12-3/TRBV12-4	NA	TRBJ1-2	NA	CASSRTVGGYTF	TGTGCCAGCAGTCGGACAGTGGGGGGCTACACCTTC
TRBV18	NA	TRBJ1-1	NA	CASSPPSGYNTEAFF	TGTGCCAGCTCACCACCATCGGGGTACAACACTGAAGCTTTCTTT
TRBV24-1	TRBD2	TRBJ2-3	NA	CATSDRQGLAGGPRDTQYF	TGTGCCACCAGTGACCGGCAGGGACTAGCGGGAGGGCCGAGGGATACGCAGTATTTT
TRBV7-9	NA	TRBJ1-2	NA	CASSLLQANYGYTF	TGTGCCAGCAGCTTGCTGCAGGCTAACTATGGCTACACCTTC
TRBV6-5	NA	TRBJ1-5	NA	CASRPSRVQPQHF	TGTGCCAGCAGACCCTCCAGGGTTCAGCCCCAGCATTTT
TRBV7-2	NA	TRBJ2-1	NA	CASRTSRGESSYNEQFF	TGTGCCAGCAGGACCTCCCGCGGAGAGAGCTCCTACAATGAGCAGTTCTTC
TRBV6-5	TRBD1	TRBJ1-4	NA	CASRHPGQGREKLFF	TGTGCCAGCAGGCACCCGGGACAGGGAAGGGAAAAACTGTTTTTT
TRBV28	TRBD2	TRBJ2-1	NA	CASSPIPSGRNNEQFF	TGTGCCAGCAGTCCCATTCCTAGCGGGAGGAACAATGAGCAGTTCTTC
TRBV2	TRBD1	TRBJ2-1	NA	CASDSTGSSPYNEQFF	TGTGCCAGTGATTCGACAGGGTCATCGCCCTACAATGAGCAGTTCTTC
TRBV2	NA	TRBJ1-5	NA	CASSGQGSNQPQHF	TGTGCCAGCAGTGGGCAGGGTTCCAATCAGCCCCAGCATTTT
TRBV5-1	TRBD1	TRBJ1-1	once	CASSLGQGALTEAFF	TGCGCCAGCAGCTTGGGACAGGGGGCTCTAACTGAAGCTTTCTTT
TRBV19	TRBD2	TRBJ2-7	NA	CASSIVGGEDEQYF	TGTGCCAGTAGTATCGTTGGGGGGGAAGACGAGCAGTACTTC
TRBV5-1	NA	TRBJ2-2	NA	CASSYDEGVTGELFF	TGCGCCAGCAGCTATGACGAGGGAGTCACCGGGGAGCTGTTTTTT
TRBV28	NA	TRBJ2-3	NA	CASSSRDTYTDTQYF	TGTGCCAGCAGTTCCCGGGACACATACACAGATACGCAGTATTTT
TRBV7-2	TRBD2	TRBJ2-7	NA	CASRFTGLAGSRQYF	TGTGCCAGCAGATTCACGGGACTAGCGGGATCTCGGCAGTACTTC
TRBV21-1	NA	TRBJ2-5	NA	CASGKSGETQYF	TGTGCCAGCGGTAAAAGCGGCGAGACCCAGTACTTC
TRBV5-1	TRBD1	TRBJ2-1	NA	CASSLLGQGNHEQFF	TGCGCCAGCAGCTTGCTGGGACAGGGGAACCATGAGCAGTTCTTC
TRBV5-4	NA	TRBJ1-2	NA	CASSDTSYGYTF	TGTGCCAGCAGCGACACTTCCTATGGCTACACCTTC
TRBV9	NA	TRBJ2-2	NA	CASSVGRVSTGELFF	TGTGCCAGCAGCGTAGGCAGGGTGTCTACCGGGGAGCTGTTTTTT
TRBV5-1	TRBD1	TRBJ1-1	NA	CASSLASRGLEAFF	TGCGCCAGCAGCTTGGCATCGAGGGGGCTTGAAGCTTTCTTT
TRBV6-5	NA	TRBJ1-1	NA	CASSYSANTEAFF	TGTGCCAGCAGTTACTCGGCTAACACTGAAGCTTTCTTT
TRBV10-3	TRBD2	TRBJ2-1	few	CAISESGGAGRSSYNEQFF	TGTGCCATCAGTGAGAGTGGTGGAGCGGGGAGAAGCTCCTACAATGAGCAGTTCTTC
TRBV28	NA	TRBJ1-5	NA	CASSLSLFNQPQHF	TGTGCCAGCAGTTTAAGCTTGTTCAATCAGCCCCAGCATTTT
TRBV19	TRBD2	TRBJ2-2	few	CASSKTSYTGELFF	TGTGCCAGTAGTAAGACTAGCTACACCGGGGAGCTGTTTTTT
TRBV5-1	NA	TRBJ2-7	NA	CASSVAAPGGWVAGASGEQYF	TGCGCCAGCAGCGTCGCAGCGCCAGGGGGCTGGGTAGCGGGAGCATCTGGGGAGCAGTACTTC
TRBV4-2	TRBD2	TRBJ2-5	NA	CASSQEDRLAGETQYF	TGTGCCAGCAGCCAAGAAGATCGACTAGCGGGAGAGACCCAGTACTTC
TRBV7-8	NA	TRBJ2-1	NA	CASSLARGGALEQFF	TGTGCCAGCAGCTTAGCGCGAGGAGGGGCTTTGGAGCAGTTCTTC
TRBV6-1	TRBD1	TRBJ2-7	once	CASSERRTGQGEQYF	TGTGCCAGCAGTGAACGCCGGACAGGCCAAGGCGAGCAGTACTTC